Detailed here is one T cell receptor (beta chain). Its target is not known. Study outcomes and limitations: Tumor Tregs overlapped most with tumor, then blood, naive CD4+ cells. Whole repertoires were not studied in the larger cohort, only one V-J beta rearrangement.

The CDR3 is 12 residues long. Deletions cut 3 bases from V and 5 bases from J, with 7 bases between. The V gene's germline CDR1 is DFQATT and CDR2 SNEGSKA (reference sequence). Naive CD4+ T cells were purified with Tregs depleted by CD25. After constant-region reverse-primer amplification, full-length variable regions underwent semi-nested PCR with Nested Universal Primer A. Each CDR3 protein gets one entry after TCRdb re-called the 5' RACE reads with MiXCR. The sample lists 5,600 or so distinct CDR3 sequences; approximately 59% were seen once. The source of this sequence is a female donor with breast cancer. The chain couples TRBV20-1 to TRBJ2-2, with D possibly being TRBD2 (5 bases). Sequencing was carried out using naive CD4+ T cells sorted from blood. Subset given: naive CD4+ T cells, CD4+CD45RA+CD25-. The CDR3 DNA follows: TGCAGTGCTAGGCGGGCTACCGGGGAGCTGTTTTTT. It codes for CSARRATGELFF.